The clone carrying this TCR beta chain appeared once. Its antigen remains unknown. CDR3 length: 15 residues. Per the germline V gene, CDR1 is SQVTM and CDR2 is ANQGSEA. Trimming cost V 5 bases and J 6 bases; bases outside gene matches: 12. Caucasian adults residing in Nashville, Tennessee made up all the donors. The data were obtained in a study of shared clonotypes between healthy human individuals. General study findings and limits: Across a few donors, naive CD4 shared roughly 5%, naive CD8 more than 3%, memory CD4 more than 2%, memory CD8 roughly 0.37%.

Method: immunoSEQ multiplex PCR; TCRdb's copy keeps in-frame clones and lacks some. Here the sample spans more than 2,000,000 clones, approximately 93% being singletons. The chain combines TRBV29-1 with TRBJ1-4, with 7 nucleotides matching TRBD1. This receptor was obtained from a man in his late teens or twenties in good health. Some clones in this sample may be carry-over from other donors' samples. Sequencing was carried out using naive CD4+ T cells from PBMCs. As for subset: CD45RA+ positively selected. DNA for the CDR3: TGCAGCGTTACCCCAGGGGGTTGGGGCGATGAAAAACTGTTTTTT. Translated, it gives CSVTPGGWGDEKLFF. The full variable domain, in which reference TRBV29-1 and TRBJ1-4 provide the parts outside the CDR3, is SAVISQKPSRDICQRGTSLTIQCQVDSQVTMMFWYRQQPGQSLTLIATANQGSEATYESGFVIDKFPISRPNLTFSTLTVSNMSPEDSSIYLCSVTPGGWGDEKLFFGSGTQLSVL.